These T cell receptor beta chains were read from a single sample in a study of blood T cell repertoires in COVID-19. The method was immunoSEQ multiplex PCR; TCRdb's version includes in-frame clones alone and lacks a portion of them. The profile shows under 500,000 clones, roughly nine tenths of them singletons. Input material: PBMCs or T cells enriched from blood (not recorded which). The receptors derive from a woman aged 18-29 years with acute COVID-19. Both conserved end residues are part of each CDR3. Each record gives: J gene, clone size, V gene, CDR3 protein. Size values are once, few and many counts, or a class for expanded clones, and some rows have none.

TRBJ2-7 NA TRBV7-9 CASSLGQGNEQYF
TRBJ2-1 NA TRBV15 CATSRPGQQDNEQFF
TRBJ1-2 NA TRBV6-5 CASRNRRQGANGYTF
TRBJ1-1 few TRBV2 CASTPTGGRTEAFF
TRBJ2-5 NA TRBV28 CASSSWTGQETQYF
TRBJ2-7 NA TRBV6-5 CASSSLRLYEQYF
TRBJ1-5 NA TRBV5-4 CASSRGRRGPQHF
TRBJ1-1 once TRBV19 CASSASRGGTEAFF
TRBJ1-5 NA TRBV19 CASRKTGVNNQPQHF
TRBJ1-4 NA TRBV6-2/TRBV6-3 CASSYAGGGEKLFF
TRBJ1-2 NA TRBV12-5 CASGTVRTVFYGYTF
TRBJ2-7 NA TRBV5-5 CASSPPVTYEQYF
TRBJ2-3 NA TRBV5-4 CASSLALAGVGTDTQYF
TRBJ1-3 NA TRBV7-7 CASSSGTGAGNTIYF
TRBJ1-2 few TRBV10-3 CAISEGEGARGYTF
TRBJ1-2 NA TRBV6-5 CASSTQGAGGYTF
TRBJ1-5 NA TRBV4-2 CASSQDRYNQPQHF
TRBJ2-1 NA TRBV4-3 CASSQERVSYNEQFF
TRBJ1-1 NA TRBV18 CASSPDQGYTEAFF
TRBJ2-5 NA TRBV19 CASSLDGPGTQYF
TRBJ2-2 NA TRBV12-3/TRBV12-4 CASRRGSPGELFF
TRBJ2-3 NA TRBV7-9 CASSLGTSGGTDTQYF
TRBJ1-2 few TRBV4-3 CASSQVLLAGYYGYTF
TRBJ2-7 NA TRBV28 CASSLVPLTGSYEQYF
TRBJ1-1 NA TRBV25-1 CASSESLGMNTEAFF
TRBJ2-1 NA TRBV11-2 CASSLVPGLSGEQFF
TRBJ1-5 NA TRBV7-9 CASSFRNQPQHF
TRBJ2-3 NA TRBV30 CAWSEGTGGTDTQYF
TRBJ1-1 NA TRBV19 CASSIFSGEANTEAFF
TRBJ2-7 NA TRBV19 CASTQGPEQYF
TRBJ1-3 NA TRBV4-3 CASSQDLLLSGNTIYF
TRBJ1-6 few TRBV7-8 CASRLQGAKGNSPLHF
TRBJ2-3 NA TRBV11-2 CASSSTPWGGTDTQYF
TRBJ2-1 NA TRBV3-1/TRBV3-2 CASSARGGTGEQFF
TRBJ1-2 NA TRBV6-2/TRBV6-3 CASSGPGTGRYGYTF
TRBJ2-1 NA TRBV10-2 CASSGLAGGEQFF
TRBJ1-2 NA TRBV7-9 CASSLSGAILYGYTF
TRBJ1-2 NA TRBV6-5 CASSTGSPYGYTF
TRBJ1-3 NA TRBV19 CASSLRRGTIYF
TRBJ2-1 NA TRBV6-2/TRBV6-3 CASSYSVHEQFF
TRBJ2-1 NA TRBV7-2 CASSSAGAGYEQFF
TRBJ1-2 NA TRBV9 CASSVPGASGYTF
TRBJ1-6 NA TRBV5-1 CASSPSGGAESPLHF
TRBJ2-1 NA TRBV2 CASSRTRSGGGTYNEQFF
TRBJ2-1 NA TRBV29-1 CSVVRGDTYNEQFF
TRBJ2-6 NA TRBV7-8 CASSLERTWTAYSGANVLTF
TRBJ2-2 NA TRBV7-9 CASSFQLNTGELFF
TRBJ1-6 NA TRBV12-5 CASGFEDRARSSPLHF
TRBJ2-7 once TRBV20-1 CSASVQNSYEQYF
TRBJ2-2 NA TRBV6-4 CASSDSSDRSTGELFF
TRBJ1-5 NA TRBV9 CASSVDGRLGREPQHF
TRBJ2-7 NA TRBV7-9 CASSLVDYEQYF
TRBJ2-1 NA TRBV11-2 CASSLGAGSSYNEQFF
TRBJ1-1 NA TRBV7-2 CASSFSYLNTEAFF